Listed here are 27 T cell receptor beta chains from one sample, sequenced in a study of graft-versus-host responses after intestinal transplantation. The assay was immunoSEQ multiplex PCR, and TCRdb's table has in-frame clones only and misses some. The table includes under 95,000 clones, 88% detected once. No antigen has been identified for these receptors. The sequenced sample was unstimulated CD4+ T cells sorted from spleen or lymph node cells, obtained before transplant. The receptors were sampled from a human donor who was the organ donor for an intestinal transplant.

The V and J genes are TRBV7-9 and TRBJ2-1, with D possibly matching TRBD1 (6 bases). The germline gives CDR1 SEHNR, CDR2 FQNEAQ (reference sequence). This CDR3 is 15 amino acids long. Deletions cut 7 bases from V and 1 base from J, with 14 bases between. The CDR3 reads CASTRVGGSYNEQFF. The DNA for the CDR3 is TGTGCCAGCACCCGAGTAGGGGGTTCCTACAATGAGCAGTTCTTC.

This clone came up once. This sequence joins TRBV7-9 and TRBJ2-5, with D tentatively TRBD1 (6 bases). Germline V gene sequence: CDR1 SEHNR, CDR2 FQNEAQ (reference sequence). This CDR3 region has 14 residues. The V and J ends lost 5 bases and 2 bases respectively, with 12 bases between them. The CDR3 DNA reads TGTGCCAGCAGCCCCGGGACAACTCAAGAGACCCAGTACTTC. Its translation is CASSPGTTQETQYF. Full variable domain (remainder filled in from reference TRBV7-9 and TRBJ2-5): DTGVSQNPRHKITKRGQNVTFRCDPISEHNRLYWYRQTLGQGPEFLTYFQNEAQLEKSRLLSDRFSAERPKGSFSTLEIQRTEQGDSAMYLCASSPGTTQETQYFGPGTRLLVL.

This CDR3 is CASSRQGTANQNIQYF. In DNA, the CDR3 is TGTGCCAGCTCGCGACAGGGGACTGCAAATCAAAACATTCAGTACTTC. The chain employs TRBV18 and TRBJ2-4, with TRBD1 identical over 8 bases. This CDR3 region has 16 residues. Germline V gene lookup returns CDR1 KGHSH and CDR2 LQKENI. V was pared by 6 bases and J by 5 bases, with 12 bases of the junction left unmatched.

This clone is a singleton in its sample. The chain employs TRBV7-9 and TRBJ2-7, with TRBD2 as a possible D gene (5 bases). CDR1 is SEHNR and CDR2 is FQNEAQ in the germline V gene (reference sequence). The CDR3 loop spans 17 amino acids. Trimming took off 3 bases at V and 3 bases at J, with 21 bases between the two ends. In DNA, the CDR3 is TGTGCCAGCAGCTTTGTATGGACCCTAGCTGGCAACTACGAGCAGTACTTC. This translates into CASSFVWTLAGNYEQYF.

The chain couples TRBV5-1 to TRBJ1-5, with D perhaps TRBD1 (6 bases). Germline CDR1 reads SGHRS; CDR2 reads YFSETQ. The CDR3 loop spans 14 amino acids. V was clipped by 4 bases and J by 4 bases, with 12 bases between them. This chain's CDR3 is CASSPGTPNQPQHF. The CDR3 region has the DNA TGCGCCAGCAGCCCCGGGACACCTAATCAGCCCCAGCATTTT.

The chain links TRBV5-5 to TRBJ2-5, with 7 bases identical to TRBD2. Looked up from germline, CDR1 is SGHKS and CDR2 is YYEKEE (reference sequence). The J segment lost 5 bases and the V segment lost 2 bases, leaving 9 bases of the junction unmatched. The CDR3 contains 15 residues. CDR3 in DNA: TGTGCCAGCAGCTTTGGGGCTAGCGGTGGGGAGACCCAGTACTTC. Protein: CASSFGASGGETQYF.

The V call is TRBV14, the J call TRBJ1-2; D uncertain. The CDR3 has 15 amino acids. V was trimmed by 3 bases and J by 3 bases, leaving 14 bases between them. CDR1 is SGHDN and CDR2 is FVKESK in the germline V gene. The CDR3 loop reads CASSQRIREYYGYTF. In DNA form, the CDR3 reads TGTGCCAGCAGCCAGAGAATTCGGGAATACTATGGCTACACCTTC.

This clone was found once. The chain combines TRBV7-9 with TRBJ1-1; no reliable D call. Germline loops: CDR1 SEHNR, CDR2 FQNEAQ (reference sequence). V lost 5 bases, J lost 6 bases, and 16 bases lay in between. This CDR3 is built from 14 residues. In DNA, the CDR3 is TGTGCCAGCAGCCAGGCGAACCTCGTTTCTGAAGCTTTCTTT. This gives the protein CASSQANLVSEAFF.

The rearrangement uses TRBV18 and TRBJ2-7; TRBD1 agrees at 9 bases. The V gene end was trimmed by 3 bases and the J gene end by 6 bases; junction bases not matched to a gene: 9. Germline V CDR1 and CDR2: KGHSH, LQKENI. The CDR3 consists of 15 residues. DNA for the CDR3: TGTGCCAGCTCACCGGGACAGGGTTCGGGCCTCGAGCAGTACTTC. Encoded protein: CASSPGQGSGLEQYF.

CDR3 loop: CASSPRGDTQYF. The CDR3 DNA is TGTGCCAGCTCACCAAGAGGAGATACGCAGTATTTT. The rearrangement links TRBV18 to TRBJ2-3, with unresolved D. Per the germline V gene, CDR1 is KGHSH and CDR2 is LQKENI. This CDR3 comprises 12 residues. The germline V and J ends were trimmed by 2 bases and 5 bases, with 5 bases remaining between them.

This sequence joins TRBV5-4 and TRBJ1-5; no clear D gene. Trimming removed 1 base from V and 3 bases from J, with 8 bases in between. The CDR3 runs 14 residues. The V gene's germline CDR1 is SGHNT and CDR2 YYREEE (reference sequence). Written as DNA, the CDR3 is TGTGCCAGCAGCTTGTCCCCTCTCAATCAGCCCCAGCATTTT. Translated, it gives CASSLSPLNQPQHF. Full variable domain (rest looked up from reference TRBV5-4 and TRBJ1-5): ETGVTQSPTHLIKTRGQQVTLRCSSQSGHNTVSWYQQALGQGPQFIFQYYREEENGRGNFPPRFSGLQFPNYSSELNVNALELDDSALYLCASSLSPLNQPQHFGDGTRLSIL.

CDR3 in DNA: TGCGCCAGCAGCCCAGACACTAACTATGGCTACACCTTC. Protein sequence: CASSPDTNYGYTF. The genes are TRBV4-1 and TRBJ1-2; D remains ambiguous. CDR1 and CDR2 (germline): MGHRA, YSYEKL. The V and J ends lost 4 bases and 0 bases respectively, with 6 bases between them. This CDR3 has 13 amino acids.

The chain uses TRBV15 and TRBJ2-1; no definite D call. This CDR3 comprises 13 residues. CDR1 LNHNV and CDR2 YYDKDF come from the germline V gene (reference sequence). The V and J ends lost 8 bases and 7 bases respectively, with 15 bases between them. The CDR3 spells CATAQVGGNEQFF. CDR3 coding DNA: TGTGCCACCGCGCAGGTCGGTGGGAATGAGCAGTTCTTC. The whole variable domain, remainder taken from reference TRBV15 and TRBJ2-1, is DAMVIQNPRYQVTQFGKPVTLSCSQTLNHNVMYWYQQKSSQAPKLLFHYYDKDFNNEADTPDNFQSRRPNTSFCFLDIRSPGLGDTAMYLCATAQVGGNEQFFGPGTRLTVL.

The chain employs TRBV5-1 and TRBJ2-7; D is perhaps TRBD1 (5 bases). CDR1 is SGHRS, CDR2 YFSETQ, per germline. V lost 1 base and J lost 5, with 16 bases in between. The CDR3 is 15 amino acids. CDR3 in DNA: TGCGCCAGCAGCTTGATTCCAGGGTCTCGGGACGAGCAGTACTTC. It is translated as CASSLIPGSRDEQYF.

The V gene is TRBV5-4, the J gene TRBJ2-5; tentative D call: TRBD2 (6 bases). V was cut by 3 bases and J by 6 bases, with 18 bases left in between. The CDR3 is made up of 15 amino acids. Germline-derived CDR1 and CDR2 are SGHNT and YYREEE (reference sequence). Here the CDR3 reads CASSSGLGLKQTQYF. CDR3 nucleotides: TGTGCCAGCAGCTCGGGACTGGGTCTAAAACAGACCCAGTACTTC.

V usage is TRBV7-9 and J usage is TRBJ1-1; 7 bases are a match to TRBD1. Germline trimming cut 2 bases from V and 2 bases from J; bases unmatched to any gene: 2. The CDR3 sequence is 14 residues long. Germline values: CDR1 SEHNR, CDR2 FQNEAQ (reference sequence). CDR3 nucleotide sequence: TGTGCCAGCAGCTTAACAGGGGCCAACACTGAAGCTTTCTTT. The encoded protein is CASSLTGANTEAFF.

The V and J genes are TRBV7-8 and TRBJ1-2, with TRBD1 matching over 9 bases. The CDR3 spans 15 residues. Germline V gene lookup returns CDR1 SGHVS and CDR2 FQNEAQ. Unmatched junction bases numbered 11, after V lost 5 bases and J lost 7 bases. For the CDR3, the DNA is TGTGCCAGCAGCAACCGGGACAGGGTCTCTTCTGGCTACACCTTC. It translates to CASSNRDRVSSGYTF.

The chain carries TRBV7-2 and TRBJ2-2; D not certain. V was cut by 8 bases and J by 5 bases, with 6 bases left in between. The germline V gene encodes CDR1 SGHTA and CDR2 FQGNSA. The CDR3 is made up of 11 amino acids. CDR3 in amino acids: CASQITGELFF. The CDR3 nucleotides are TGTGCCAGCCAGATTACCGGGGAGCTGTTTTTT.

This chain uses TRBV4-1 with TRBJ2-1, with TRBD1 identical over 7 bases. Germline CDR1 reads MGHRA; CDR2 reads YSYEKL. V gave up 0 bases and J gave up 3 bases; unmatched junction bases: 5. The CDR3 contains 16 residues. CDR3 sequence reads: CASSQDRTGNYNEQFF. CDR3 sequence (DNA): TGCGCCAGCAGCCAAGATCGGACAGGAAACTACAATGAGCAGTTCTTC.

The genes are TRBV19 and TRBJ2-3; tentative D call: TRBD2 (7 bases). The CDR3 totals 16 residues. CDR1 and CDR2 from the germline V gene are LNHDA and SQIVND (reference sequence). V lost 4 bases to trimming and J lost 4 bases, with 18 bases between them. Here the CDR3 reads CASSTRVGGQADTQYF. The CDR3 DNA follows: TGTGCCAGTAGTACCCGAGTGGGGGGGCAAGCAGATACGCAGTATTTT.

This clone was observed once. V usage is TRBV7-8 and J usage is TRBJ2-7, with 10 bases aligning to TRBD2. This CDR3 contains 14 residues. Per the germline V gene, CDR1 is SGHVS and CDR2 is FQNEAQ. The ends lost 5 bases at V and 9 bases at J; junction bases unmatched: 10. In DNA, the CDR3 is TGTGCCAGCAGCCAACTAGCGGGATTTTATGGGCAGTACTTC. Protein: CASSQLAGFYGQYF.

This chain joins TRBV7-9 and TRBJ1-4, with TRBD1 matching 9 bases. Germline V CDR1 and CDR2: SEHNR, FQNEAQ (reference sequence). The ends lost 1 base at V and 8 bases at J; junction bases unmatched: 14. The CDR3 is 18 residues long. CDR3 sequence: CASSLGALRDRDTEKLFF. In DNA form, the CDR3 reads TGTGCCAGCAGCTTAGGAGCGCTCCGGGACAGGGACACCGAAAAACTGTTTTTT.

This chain joins TRBV30 and TRBJ1-2; D call uncertain. This CDR3 region has 14 residues. V was pared by 0 bases and J by 0 bases, with 8 bases between. In germline, CDR1 is GTSNPN, CDR2 SVGIG (reference sequence). The CDR3 DNA sequence: TGTGCCTGGAGTGTCCTGGGAGCTAACTATGGCTACACCTTC. Translated, it gives CAWSVLGANYGYTF.

The chain has TRBV7-2 and TRBJ2-3; D ambiguous. The CDR3 runs 14 residues. Trimming took 7 bases from V and 2 from J, leaving 13 bases between them. The germline V gene encodes CDR1 SGHTA and CDR2 FQGNSA. The CDR3 coding sequence is TGTGCCAGCACCTCGTTCGGAGCCACAGATACGCAGTATTTT. Protein product: CASTSFGATDTQYF.

V is TRBV5-6 and J is TRBJ2-3, with D perhaps TRBD2 (6 bases). The CDR3 extends over 15 amino acids. Trimming pared 0 bases from V and 1 base from J, leaving 9 bases between. From germline, CDR1 is SGHDT and CDR2 YYEEEE. CDR3 sequence (DNA): TGTGCCAGCAGCTTGGCCAGGAGGGGCACAGATACGCAGTATTTT. It translates to CASSLARRGTDTQYF.

This chain links TRBV7-3 with TRBJ2-7; 7 bases align to TRBD1. Germline CDR1 reads SGHTA; CDR2 reads FQGTGA. V trimming: 1 base; J trimming: 6 bases; junction bases outside the gene matches: 15. This CDR3 has 17 amino acids. CDR3 sequence reads: CASSLKIKKTGIGEQYF. Written as DNA, the CDR3 is TGTGCCAGCAGCTTAAAGATTAAAAAGACAGGGATCGGCGAGCAGTACTTC.

The chain is built from TRBV2 and TRBJ2-5, with 8 bases aligning to TRBD1. Germline-derived CDR1 and CDR2 are SNHLY and FYNNEI. This CDR3 is built from 14 residues. Trimming at V came to 6 bases and at J to 4 bases, leaving 7 bases not matched to a gene. The CDR3 sequence: CASSGGQGAETQYF. In nucleotides, the CDR3 is TGTGCCAGCAGCGGAGGACAGGGAGCAGAGACCCAGTACTTC.